The TCR beta chain under discussion was sequenced for a study of CD8+CD57+ T cells in acquired aplastic anemia. Genomic DNA templated the TCR beta VDJ and CDR3 profiling. MiXCR was run by TCRdb on the reads, yielding one entry per CDR3 protein. The sample lists 400,000 to 450,000 distinct CDR3 sequences; roughly 68% were seen once. The CDR3 length is 15 residues. V was clipped by 5 bases and J by 8 bases; unmatched bases: 13. This clonotype originated in a human donor in good health, serving as a control. This chain links TRBV12-3 or TRBV12-4 with TRBJ1-2; 8 bases are shared with TRBD1. The sequencing input was sorted CD4+, CD8+, or CD8+CD57+ T cells (not recorded which) from PBMCs. The CDR3, as DNA: TGTGCCAGCAGTACAGGCGTTGGACAGGGAGGAGGCTACACCTTC. This translates into CASSTGVGQGGGYTF.